One TCR beta chain is described in this entry. The V end lost 7 bases, the J end lost 5 bases, and 14 bases lay between the germline ends. The CDR3 extends over 13 amino acids. Germline CDR1 SNHLY, CDR2 FYNNEI. The sample originates from a study of cytomegalovirus exposure and HLA in healthy donors. The PCR was carried out with 60 Vbeta primers and 13 Jbeta primers. Assay used: immunoSEQ multiplex PCR; TCRdb lists only in-frame clones, some missing. This sample's table has about 40,000 clones. This sequence joins TRBV2 and TRBJ2-5; D perhaps matches TRBD1 (6 bases). The sequenced material came from PBMCs. The sequence came from a human donor in good health. CDR3 bases: TGTGCCAGCAACGGACAGTGGGTGGAGACCCAGTACTTC. Translating gives CASNGQWVETQYF.